What follows are 17 T cell receptor beta chains derived from one specimen sequenced in a study of blood T cell repertoires in COVID-19. Generated by immunoSEQ multiplex PCR, the TCRdb table keeps only in-frame clones and is missing some. The table shows about 280,000 clones, with 70% to 90% occurring only once. The specimen was peripheral blood. The receptors originated from a woman aged 70 to 79 with acute or convalescent COVID-19.

The chain joins TRBV3-1 (or the pseudogene TRBV3-2) to TRBJ1-6, with 7 nucleotides matching TRBD1. Per germline, CDR1 LGHDT and CDR2 YNNKEL (reference sequence). The CDR3 is 14 residues long. The trim removed 4 bases at V and 6 bases at J, leaving 3 bases unmatched. CDR3: CASSLRDSNSPLHF. The DNA of the CDR3 is TGTGCCAGCAGCCTACGGGACAGTAATTCACCCCTCCACTTT.

V usage is TRBV6-6 and J usage is TRBJ2-2, with 7 bases fitting TRBD2. CDR1 MNHNY and CDR2 SVGAGI come from the germline V gene (reference sequence). There are 11 residues in the CDR3. The junction had 3 bases not matched to a gene; V was cut back by 10 bases and J by 7 bases. DNA for the CDR3: TGTGCCACCAGGACTAGCGGGGAGCTGTTTTTT. Its protein product is CATRTSGELFF.

This clone appeared a single time. J is TRBJ2-2 and V is TRBV7-2, with D perhaps TRBD1 (6 bases). Trimming pared 2 bases from V and 3 bases from J, leaving 10 bases between. The CDR3 has 15 amino acids. Germline loops: CDR1 SGHTA, CDR2 FQGNSA. The CDR3 DNA is TGTGCCAGCAGCTTAAGGGGGATCTACACCGGGGAGCTGTTTTTT. This sequence encodes CASSLRGIYTGELFF.

The rearrangement uses TRBV6-5 and TRBJ1-1; D unresolved. The V end lost 2 bases, the J end lost 0 bases, and 4 bases lay between the germline ends. Germline lookup yields CDR1 MNHEY and CDR2 SVGAGI. CDR3 length: 13 residues. CDR3 region: CASSYVMNTEAFF. The CDR3 DNA follows: TGTGCCAGCAGTTACGTCATGAACACTGAAGCTTTCTTT.

This clone is a singleton in its sample. The chain recombines TRBV7-2 with TRBJ1-2; D remains unclear. Germline V gives CDR1 SGHTA, CDR2 FQGNSA. The V end lost 1 base, the J end lost 7 bases, and 7 bases lay between the germline ends. There are 12 residues in the CDR3. Here the CDR3 reads CASSLVRAGYTF. As DNA, the CDR3 is TGTGCCAGCAGCTTAGTCCGCGCTGGCTACACCTTC.

V usage is TRBV6-5 and J usage is TRBJ2-7, with TRBD2 matching over 9 bases. V lost 6 bases, J lost 5 bases, and 11 bases stayed unmatched. Germline CDR1 is MNHEY and CDR2 is SVGAGI. CDR3 length: 15 amino acids. CDR3 nucleotides: TGTGCCAGCAGCCGCGGTCTAGCGGGGAGGGACGAGCAGTACTTC. Protein: CASSRGLAGRDEQYF.

The rearrangement joins TRBV6-1 to TRBJ1-1; D might be TRBD1 (5 bases). The CDR3 runs 15 residues. Germline values: CDR1 MNHNS, CDR2 SASEGT. The germline V and J ends were trimmed by 1 base and 1 base, with 10 bases remaining between them. The chain's CDR3 is CASSEGGGQNTEAFF. The CDR3 coding sequence is TGTGCCAGCAGTGAAGGGGGCGGCCAGAACACTGAAGCTTTCTTT.

The chain has TRBV5-4 and TRBJ2-7, with 8 bases lining up with TRBD1. The CDR3 runs to 15 residues. With V trimmed by 3 bases and J by 2 bases, 7 bases remained unmatched. CDR1 is SGHNT and CDR2 is YYREEE in the germline V gene (reference sequence). The CDR3, as DNA: TGTGCCAGCAGCTCCCGGGACAGGATTGCCTACGAGCAGTACTTC. Amino acid sequence: CASSSRDRIAYEQYF. Complete variable domain (other parts from reference TRBV5-4 and TRBJ2-7): ETGVTQSPTHLIKTRGQQVTLRCSSQSGHNTVSWYQQALGQGPQFIFQYYREEENGRGNFPPRFSGLQFPNYSSELNVNALELDDSALYLCASSSRDRIAYEQYFGPGTRLTVT.

This clone was seen once. The chain has TRBV4-1 and TRBJ1-2, with D maybe TRBD1 (5 bases). The CDR3 is 16 amino acids. CDR1 and CDR2 from the germline V gene are MGHRA and YSYEKL. The ends were cut back, 3 bases at V and 8 bases at J, with 22 bases in the middle. CDR3 bases: TGCGCCAGCAGCCATCTAGGGACTGGGACCGCACGCGGCTACACCTTC. This codes for CASSHLGTGTARGYTF.

The gene calls are TRBV5-1 and TRBJ2-7, with D tentatively TRBD1 (6 bases). Trimming removed 7 bases from V and 5 bases from J, with 16 bases in between. This CDR3 has 13 amino acids. CDR1 is SGHRS and CDR2 is YFSETQ in the germline V gene. The CDR3 loop reads CASGQGNSHEQYF. The CDR3 nucleotides read TGCGCCAGCGGTCAGGGGAATTCTCACGAGCAGTACTTC.

V and J are TRBV7-3 and TRBJ2-1; TRBD2 matches at 10 bases. The V and J ends lost 5 bases and 7 bases, in that order; junction bases with no gene match: 8. CDR1 SGHTA and CDR2 FQGTGA come from the germline V gene. This CDR3 has 15 residues. CDR3 loop: CASSNQLAGSNEQFF. In DNA form, the CDR3 reads TGTGCCAGCAGCAACCAACTAGCGGGGTCGAATGAGCAGTTCTTC.

In its sample, this clone was seen a few times. The rearrangement joins TRBV29-1 to TRBJ1-1, with 10 bases identical to TRBD1. The CDR3 is made up of 13 amino acids. Germline trimming cut 6 bases from V and 6 bases from J; bases unmatched to any gene: 7. Germline V CDR1 and CDR2: SQVTM, ANQGSEA. The CDR3 DNA reads as TGCAGCGTAGATGGACAGGGGGGCGCTGAAGCTTTCTTT. Translating gives CSVDGQGGAEAFF.

The rearrangement links TRBV5-6 to TRBJ2-7; D is uncertain. V gave up 4 bases and J gave up 0 bases, with 17 bases separating them. CDR1 and CDR2 (germline): SGHDT, YYEEEE. This CDR3 region has 16 residues. CDR3 loop: CASSAFSTRFSYEQYF. Here the CDR3 DNA reads TGTGCCAGCAGCGCCTTTTCCACTCGATTCTCCTACGAGCAGTACTTC.

A few counts support this clone. The rearrangement links TRBV19 to TRBJ1-5; D unclear. CDR3 length: 12 amino acids. Germline loops: CDR1 LNHDA, CDR2 SQIVND (reference sequence). Trimming stripped 6 bases from V and 2 bases from J, with 5 bases between. CDR3 coding DNA: TGTGCCAGTAGGTATGGCAATCAGCCCCAGCATTTT. This translates into CASRYGNQPQHF.

The chain joins TRBV18 to TRBJ1-1; tentatively, D is TRBD1 (5 bases). Germline V lookup: CDR1 KGHSH, CDR2 LQKENI. The CDR3 has 16 amino acids. Trimming pared 6 bases from V and 1 base from J, leaving 18 bases between. CDR3 in DNA: TGTGCCAGCTCGCTAGGACACCCACAAACGAACACTGAAGCTTTCTTT. This codes for CASSLGHPQTNTEAFF.

The chain links TRBV6-5 to TRBJ2-3, with TRBD2 as a possible D gene (6 bases). The CDR3 extends over 15 amino acids. Germline CDR1 is MNHEY and CDR2 is SVGAGI. V lost 7 bases to trimming and J lost 0 bases, with 14 bases between them. Here the CDR3 DNA reads TGTGCCAGCAAGGGACGGGGGTCTAGCACAGATACGCAGTATTTT. Translating gives CASKGRGSSTDTQYF.

The V call is TRBV12-3 or TRBV12-4, the J call TRBJ2-2; unclear D gene. The V and J ends lost 5 bases and 11 bases respectively, with 12 bases between them. The CDR3 length is 12 residues. DNA for the CDR3: TGTGCCAGCAGTCCGGTCCCCTCTGAGCTGTTTTTT. This translates into CASSPVPSELFF.